This TCR beta chain is from a study of response to subunit inactivated influenza vaccine. Germline CDR1 LGHNA, CDR2 YNFKEQ. V was trimmed by 0 bases and J by 4 bases, leaving 11 bases between them. This CDR3 has 15 amino acids. TCRdb re-called the RT-PCR reads with MiXCR, one entry per CDR3 protein. The sample carries just under 550,000 distinct CDR3 sequences, roughly 25% recorded once. This sample also belongs to another study, concerning T cells expressing NK-cell markers. That investigation notes: Synthesis of TCR beta cDNA relied on 5'RACE template switching carrying UMIs. It was from sorted CD3+CD56+NKG2C+, CD3+CD56+NKG2C- and CD3+CD56-NKG2C+ T cells that TCR beta repertoires came. About 1.0-8% of CD8+ T cells in several donors belonged to dominant NKG2C+ clonotypes. For a few donors, these clonotypes were likewise the leading ones in the CD3+CD56-NKG2C+ fraction.

The sequence was obtained from a man in his fifties or sixties who received an inactivated influenza vaccine. This specimen consisted of CD4+ T cells sorted from PBMCs, obtained about 12 days after vaccination. This chain joins TRBV4-2 and TRBJ2-3, with unresolved D. The CDR3 bases are TGTGCCAGCAGCCAAGATTTGGTAGCTGCAGATACGCAGTATTTT. It yields the protein CASSQDLVAADTQYF.